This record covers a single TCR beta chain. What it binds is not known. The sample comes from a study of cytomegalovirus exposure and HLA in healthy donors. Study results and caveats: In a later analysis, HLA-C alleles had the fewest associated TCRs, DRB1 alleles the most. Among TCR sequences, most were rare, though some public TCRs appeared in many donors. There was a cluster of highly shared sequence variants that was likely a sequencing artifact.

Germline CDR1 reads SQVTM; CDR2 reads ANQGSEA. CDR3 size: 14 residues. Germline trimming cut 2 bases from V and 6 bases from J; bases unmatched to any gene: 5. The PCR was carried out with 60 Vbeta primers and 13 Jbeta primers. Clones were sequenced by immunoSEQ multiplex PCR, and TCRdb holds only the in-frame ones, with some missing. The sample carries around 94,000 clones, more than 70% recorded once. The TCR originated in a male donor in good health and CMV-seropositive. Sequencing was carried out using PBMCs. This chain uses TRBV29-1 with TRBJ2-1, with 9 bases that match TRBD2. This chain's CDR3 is CSVEWLAGSNEQFF. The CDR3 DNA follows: TGCAGCGTTGAATGGCTAGCGGGATCCAATGAGCAGTTCTTC.